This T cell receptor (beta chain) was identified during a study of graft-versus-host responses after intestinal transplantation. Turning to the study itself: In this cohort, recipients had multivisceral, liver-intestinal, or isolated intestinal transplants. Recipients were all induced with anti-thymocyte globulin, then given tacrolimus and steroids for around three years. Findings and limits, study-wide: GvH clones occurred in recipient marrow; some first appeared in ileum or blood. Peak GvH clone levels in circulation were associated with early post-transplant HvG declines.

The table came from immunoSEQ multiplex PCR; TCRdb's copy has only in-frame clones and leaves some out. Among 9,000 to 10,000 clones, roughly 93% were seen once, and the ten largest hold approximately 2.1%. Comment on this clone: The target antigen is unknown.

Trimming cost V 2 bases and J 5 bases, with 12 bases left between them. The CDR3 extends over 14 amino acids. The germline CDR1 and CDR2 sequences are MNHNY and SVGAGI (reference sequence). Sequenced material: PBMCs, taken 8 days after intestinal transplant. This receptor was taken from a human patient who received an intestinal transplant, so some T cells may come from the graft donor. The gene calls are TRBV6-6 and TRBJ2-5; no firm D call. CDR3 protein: CASSYQTLMETQYF. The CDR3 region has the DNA TGTGCCAGCAGTTACCAGACCCTGATGGAGACCCAGTACTTC.